This entry lists 14 T cell receptor beta chains sequenced from one sample in a study of response to subunit inactivated influenza vaccine. One entry per CDR3 protein, called by TCRdb with MiXCR from the RT-PCR reads. The table records 800,000 or so distinct CDR3 sequences, 21% of them present only once. Specimen: PBMCs from blood, collected approximately 5 days after vaccination. Every receptor here comes from a man aged 50 or older who received an inactivated influenza vaccine.

There are a few counts of this clonotype. The chain links TRBV7-2 to TRBJ1-6; unclear D gene. CDR1 is SGHTA and CDR2 is FQGNSA in the germline V gene. The CDR3 runs to 14 residues. V was pared by 5 bases and J by 2 bases, with 7 bases between. In DNA form, the CDR3 reads TGTGCCAGCAGCCCCAGTCCCTATAATTCACCCCTCCACTTT. Translation gives CASSPSPYNSPLHF.

CDR3 loop: CATTKTGAAGYTF. DNA for the CDR3: TGTGCCACCACCAAAACCGGGGCTGCCGGCTACACCTTC. The chain couples TRBV15 to TRBJ1-2, with D perhaps matching TRBD1 (5 bases). The CDR3 runs to 13 residues. Germline V gene sequence: CDR1 LNHNV, CDR2 YYDKDF (reference sequence). V was trimmed by 7 bases and J by 8 bases, leaving 17 bases between them.

The chain joins TRBV28 to TRBJ1-1; D is unresolved. Germline assignment: CDR1 MDHEN and CDR2 SYDVKM. Trimming left V 1 base short and J 11 bases short, with 11 bases between. The CDR3 runs 12 residues. The CDR3 loop reads CASSLLHRGAFF. In DNA form, the CDR3 reads TGTGCCAGCAGTTTATTACACCGTGGGGCTTTCTTT.

CDR3 protein: CASSPTGFYGYTF. In nucleotides, the CDR3 is TGTGCCAGCAGCCCGACAGGGTTCTATGGCTACACCTTC. The V call is TRBV6-1, the J call TRBJ1-2; TRBD1 agrees at 7 bases. The CDR3 totals 13 residues. CDR1 and CDR2 (germline): MNHNS, SASEGT. V lost 6 bases to trimming and J lost 4 bases; unmatched junction nucleotides: 5.

The chain uses TRBV10-3 and TRBJ1-1; 8 nucleotides align to TRBD1. CDR1 and CDR2 (germline): ENHRY, SYGVKD. Unmatched junction bases numbered 10, after V lost 7 bases and J lost 6 bases. CDR3 length: 14 residues. Here the CDR3 DNA reads TGTGCCATCAACAAGGTTAGGACAGGGTCTGAAGCTTTCTTT. Protein: CAINKVRTGSEAFF.

The gene calls are TRBV7-2 and TRBJ1-1; 7 nucleotides match TRBD1. The CDR3 spans 12 residues. The junction had 4 bases not matched to a gene; V was cut back by 7 bases and J by 5 bases. Germline V gene lookup returns CDR1 SGHTA and CDR2 FQGNSA. The CDR3 sequence: CASKGAFTEAFF. Written as DNA, the CDR3 is TGTGCCAGCAAGGGGGCCTTTACTGAAGCTTTCTTT. Full variable domain (missing parts from reference TRBV7-2 and TRBJ1-1): GAGVSQSPSNKVTEKGKDVELRCDPISGHTALYWYRQSLGQGLEFLIYFQGNSAPDKSGLPSDRFSAERTGGSVSTLTIQRTQQEDSAVYLCASKGAFTEAFFGQGTRLTVV.

The chain joins TRBV2 to TRBJ2-2, with D possibly matching TRBD1 (5 bases). The V and J ends lost 4 bases and 0 bases respectively, with 6 bases between them. Germline CDR1 SNHLY, CDR2 FYNNEI. The CDR3 runs to 14 residues. CDR3 amino acids: CASSGTTNTGELFF. The CDR3 DNA follows: TGTGCCAGCAGTGGGACAACGAACACCGGGGAGCTGTTTTTT.

The rearrangement links TRBV3-1 to TRBJ1-1; no clear D gene. V lost 0 bases and J lost 3, with 8 bases in between. The CDR3 is 14 amino acids. Germline values: CDR1 LGHDT, CDR2 YNNKEL (reference sequence). The CDR3 sequence: CASSQEVRDTEAFF. CDR3 coding DNA: TGTGCCAGCAGCCAAGAAGTAAGAGACACTGAAGCTTTCTTT. The full variable domain, completed using reference TRBV3-1 and TRBJ1-1, is DTAVSQTPKYLVTQMGNDKSIKCEQNLGHDTMYWYKQDSKKFLKIMFSYNNKELIINETVPNRFSPKSPDKAHLNLHINSLELGDSAVYFCASSQEVRDTEAFFGQGTRLTVV.

Many counts were recorded for this clonotype. J is TRBJ2-1 and V is TRBV4-3; TRBD2 agrees at 8 bases. In germline, CDR1 is LGHNA, CDR2 YSLEER. The CDR3 is made up of 16 amino acids. Germline trimming cut 0 bases from V and 8 bases from J; bases unmatched to any gene: 9. Here the CDR3 reads CASSQEVAGGGDEQFF. CDR3 DNA: TGCGCCAGCAGCCAAGAGGTCGCGGGAGGTGGAGATGAGCAGTTCTTC.

The chain joins TRBV30 to TRBJ2-6, with 8 positions matching TRBD1. The CDR3 runs to 18 residues. The germline V gene encodes CDR1 GTSNPN and CDR2 SVGIG (reference sequence). The ends lost 0 bases at V and 0 bases at J; junction bases unmatched: 7. CDR3 amino acids: CAWSVTGQGISGANVLTF. In DNA form, the CDR3 reads TGTGCCTGGAGTGTAACCGGACAGGGTATCTCTGGGGCCAACGTCCTGACTTTC.

CDR3 coding DNA: TGCAGTGCTAGAGACTGGACTAGCGGGATAGTGGGGAGTTGGCAGTATTTT. Its translation is CSARDWTSGIVGSWQYF. The chain employs TRBV20-1 and TRBJ2-3; 12 bases are a match to TRBD2. The V gene's germline CDR1 is DFQATT and CDR2 SNEGSKA (reference sequence). This CDR3 has 17 residues. V lost 0 bases to trimming and J lost 11 bases; unmatched junction nucleotides: 15.

This clonotype appeared a few times. The chain is built from TRBV4-3 and TRBJ2-7, with D tentatively TRBD1 (5 bases). Germline V CDR1 and CDR2: LGHNA, YSLEER. This CDR3 has 15 amino acids. V was cut by 4 bases and J by 0 bases, with 13 bases left in between. The CDR3 here is CASSPRHRNSYEQYF. The CDR3 DNA is TGCGCCAGCAGCCCGCGTCACAGGAACTCCTACGAGCAGTACTTC.

This clonotype was seen at least ten times. CDR3 protein: CASSPGLIYEQYF. The CDR3 nucleotides are TGTGCCAGCAGCCCCGGACTGATCTACGAGCAGTACTTC. The J gene is TRBJ2-7, the V gene TRBV6-2 or TRBV6-3, with a weak D call TRBD2 (5 bases). Trimming stripped 6 bases from V and 3 bases from J, with 12 bases between. This CDR3 region has 13 residues. Germline loops: CDR1 MNHEY, CDR2 SVGEGT.

This chain connects TRBV19 to TRBJ1-2; TRBD1 might be the D (5 bases). The CDR3 sequence is 12 residues long. V was cut by 5 bases and J by 8 bases, with 12 bases left in between. Germline V gene data show CDR1 as LNHDA and CDR2 as SQIVND (reference sequence). CDR3 in amino acids: CASSGTVGGYTF. Here the CDR3 DNA reads TGTGCCAGTAGTGGGACCGTGGGGGGCTACACCTTC.